This T cell receptor (beta chain) was captured by sequencing in a study of shared clonotypes between healthy human individuals. Concerning this clone: Being one base from a much bigger clone, this may be a read error.

Every donor was a Caucasian adult from Nashville, Tennessee. CD4+ cell separation produced CD45RA+ naive and CD45RA-negative memory subsets. Trimming pared 6 bases from V and 1 base from J, leaving 9 bases between. This CDR3 spans 13 amino acids. Per germline, CDR1 MNHEY and CDR2 SVGAGI. Several immunoSEQ 96-well plates shared each subset's DNA, each plate a replicate. The sorted-subset replicate PCRs were given 150 to 250 ng DNA, which is approximately 30,000 T cell genomes. The repertoire was sequenced with immunoSEQ multiplex PCR; TCRdb's copy has only in-frame clones and lacks some. The table shows about 680,000 clones, with roughly 73% occurring only once.

The chain joins TRBV6-5 to TRBJ1-1; the D gene is possibly TRBD1 (5 bases). The clonotype comes from a woman aged 25 to 39 in good health. Sequencing was done on a sample of memory CD4+ T cells sorted from blood. Sample subset: CD45RA-negative fraction. This chain's CDR3 is CASRHDRNTEAFF. The DNA of the CDR3 is TGTGCCAGCAGACACGACAGGAACACTGAAGCTTTCTTT.